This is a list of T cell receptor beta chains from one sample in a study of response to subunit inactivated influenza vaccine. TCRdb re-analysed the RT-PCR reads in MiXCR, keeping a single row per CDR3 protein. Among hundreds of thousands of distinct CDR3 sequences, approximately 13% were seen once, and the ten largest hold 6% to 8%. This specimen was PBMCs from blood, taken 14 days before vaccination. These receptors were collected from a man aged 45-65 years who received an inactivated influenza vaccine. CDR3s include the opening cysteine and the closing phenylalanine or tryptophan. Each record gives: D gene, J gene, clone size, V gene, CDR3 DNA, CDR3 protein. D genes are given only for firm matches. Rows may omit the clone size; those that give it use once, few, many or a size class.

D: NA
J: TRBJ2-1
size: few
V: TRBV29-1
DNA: TGCAGCGTTGACAGGTTAAAGGGTTTGCATGAGCAGTTCTTC
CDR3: CSVDRLKGLHEQFF

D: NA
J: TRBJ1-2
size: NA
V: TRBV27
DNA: TGTGCCAGCAGTGCCCAGACTAACTATGGCTACACCTTC
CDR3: CASSAQTNYGYTF

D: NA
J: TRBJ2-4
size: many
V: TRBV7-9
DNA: TGTGCCAGCAGCCCGAAACCGGGGCTAGCCAAAAACATTCAGTACTTC
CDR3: CASSPKPGLAKNIQYF

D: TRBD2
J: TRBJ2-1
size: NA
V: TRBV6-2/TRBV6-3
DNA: TGTGCCAGCAGCCGACTAGCTAGAGAGCAGTTCTTC
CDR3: CASSRLAREQFF

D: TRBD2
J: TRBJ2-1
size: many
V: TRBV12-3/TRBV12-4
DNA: TGTGCCAGCACCGCGGGACTAGACTTAAATGAGCAGTTCTTC
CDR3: CASTAGLDLNEQFF

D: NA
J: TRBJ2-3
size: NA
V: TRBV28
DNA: TGTGCCAGCAACACGGGCAGGGGATCGACAGATACGCAGTATTTT
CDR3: CASNTGRGSTDTQYF

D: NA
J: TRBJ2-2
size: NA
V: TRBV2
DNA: TGTGCCAGCAGACCTTACTCGGACACCGGGGAGCTGTTTTTT
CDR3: CASRPYSDTGELFF

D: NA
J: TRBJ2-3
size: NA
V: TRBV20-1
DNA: TGCTTCGGGCGGACAGATACGCAGTATTTT
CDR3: CFGRTDTQYF

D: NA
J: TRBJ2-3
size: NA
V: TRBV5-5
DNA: TGTGCCAGCAGCTTTAGGCCTAGCGCCCCAGATACGCAGTATTTT
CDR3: CASSFRPSAPDTQYF

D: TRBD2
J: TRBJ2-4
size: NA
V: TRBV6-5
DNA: TGTGCCAGCAGTTATGGGTCTAGCGGGACCATAGCCAAAAACATTCAGTACTTC
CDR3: CASSYGSSGTIAKNIQYF

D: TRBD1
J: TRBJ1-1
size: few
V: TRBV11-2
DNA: TGTGCCAGCAGCCTGGGGACAGTATTACGCTCGGGCACTGAAGCTTTCTTT
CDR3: CASSLGTVLRSGTEAFF

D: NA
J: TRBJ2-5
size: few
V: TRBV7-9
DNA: TGTGCCAGCAGCTTCTCTAGGCAGAAGGGCCAAGAGACCCAGTACTTC
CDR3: CASSFSRQKGQETQYF

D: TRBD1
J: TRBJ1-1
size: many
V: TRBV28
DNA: TGTGCCATCATACCGGGACAGGGCATTGAAGCTTTCTTT
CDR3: CAIIPGQGIEAFF

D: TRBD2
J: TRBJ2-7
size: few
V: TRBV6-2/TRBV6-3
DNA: TGTGCCAGCAGCCTCTTGGGAGGGAGCTCCTACGAGCAGTACTTC
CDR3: CASSLLGGSSYEQYF

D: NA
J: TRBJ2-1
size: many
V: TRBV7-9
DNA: TGTGCCAGCAGCTTAATAGGCAATGAGCAGTTCTTC
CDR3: CASSLIGNEQFF

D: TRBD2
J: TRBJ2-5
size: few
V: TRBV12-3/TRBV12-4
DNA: TGTGCCAGCAGTCCAACGACTAGCGGGTACCAAGAGACCCAGTACTTC
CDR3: CASSPTTSGYQETQYF

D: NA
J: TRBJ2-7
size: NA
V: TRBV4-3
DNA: TGCGCCAGCAGCCAAGATGCCGCACCAGGCTACGAGCAGTACTTC
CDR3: CASSQDAAPGYEQYF

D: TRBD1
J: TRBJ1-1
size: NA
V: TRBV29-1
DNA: TGCAGCGTTGACACAGGGGCCACTGGTGAAGCTTTCTTT
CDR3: CSVDTGATGEAFF

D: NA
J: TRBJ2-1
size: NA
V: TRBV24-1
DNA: TGTGCCACCAGTGACCTCACTAGTAATGAGCAGTTCTTC
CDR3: CATSDLTSNEQFF

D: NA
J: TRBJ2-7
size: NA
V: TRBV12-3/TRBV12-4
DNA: TGTGCCAGCACCCTTCTGGGATTCTCCTACGAGCAGTACTTC
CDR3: CASTLLGFSYEQYF

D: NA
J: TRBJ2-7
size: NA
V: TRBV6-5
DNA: TGTGCCAGCAGTTACTCGGGCCGGAGCTCCTACGAGCAGTACTTC
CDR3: CASSYSGRSSYEQYF

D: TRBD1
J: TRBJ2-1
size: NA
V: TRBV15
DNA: TGTGCCACCAGCAGTCCCCGGGACAGGGGGTTCAATGAGCAGTTCTTC
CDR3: CATSSPRDRGFNEQFF

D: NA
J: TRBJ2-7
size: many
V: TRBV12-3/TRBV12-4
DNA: TGTGCCAGCAGCCGCGGACAGTTCTACGAGCAGTACTTC
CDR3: CASSRGQFYEQYF

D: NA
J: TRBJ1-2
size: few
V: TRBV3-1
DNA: TGTGCCAGCAGCCAATGCTACAGCTCTAACTATGGCTACACCTTC
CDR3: CASSQCYSSNYGYTF

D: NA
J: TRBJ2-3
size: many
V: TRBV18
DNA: TGCGCCAGCAGCCCCCCATCCTCCACAGATACGCAGTATTTT
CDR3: CASSPPSSTDTQYF

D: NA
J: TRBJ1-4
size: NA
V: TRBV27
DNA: TGTGCCAGCAGTTTATTGCTTCAGGGAGGTGACGAAAAACTGTTTTTT
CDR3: CASSLLLQGGDEKLFF

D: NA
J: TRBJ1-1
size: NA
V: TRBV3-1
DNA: TGTGCCAGCAACGGGGGGGGCACTGAAGCTTTCTTT
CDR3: CASNGGGTEAFF

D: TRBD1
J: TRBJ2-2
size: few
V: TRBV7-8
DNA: TGTGCCAGCAGCCCTAGACAGGGATTGAACACCGGGGAGCTGTTTTTT
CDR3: CASSPRQGLNTGELFF

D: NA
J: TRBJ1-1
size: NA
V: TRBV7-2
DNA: TGTGCCAGCAGCTTACTCGTTAACACCCCTGAAGCTTTCTTT
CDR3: CASSLLVNTPEAFF

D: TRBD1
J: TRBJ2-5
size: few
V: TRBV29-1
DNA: TGCAGCTCAAGACAGGGTGGGAGCGAGACCCAGTACTTC
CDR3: CSSRQGGSETQYF

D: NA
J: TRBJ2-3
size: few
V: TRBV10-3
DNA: TGTGCCATCAGTGAGTCGAAGCAGGGAAGCTCCACAGATACGCAGTATTTT
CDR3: CAISESKQGSSTDTQYF

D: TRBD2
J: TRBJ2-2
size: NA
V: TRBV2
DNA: TGTGCCAGCAAGCTCCCCCGGGAGAGCGGGGAGAGGACCGGGGAGCTGTTTTTT
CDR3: CASKLPRESGERTGELFF

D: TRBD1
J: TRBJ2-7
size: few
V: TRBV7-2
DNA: TGTGCCAGCAGCCGGGACAGGGGGCGCGAAGGCGAGCAGTACTTC
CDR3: CASSRDRGREGEQYF

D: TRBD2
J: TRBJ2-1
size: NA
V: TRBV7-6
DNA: TGTGCCAGCAGCTCCTTAGCGGGGGCTTCGACCAATGAGCAGTTCTTC
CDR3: CASSSLAGASTNEQFF

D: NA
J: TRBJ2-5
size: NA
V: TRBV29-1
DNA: TGCAGCCCTCGACGGCGGGGTAGAGAGACCCAGTACTTC
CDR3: CSPRRRGRETQYF

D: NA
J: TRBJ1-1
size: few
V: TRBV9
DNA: TGTGCCAGCAGCGTAGGCGGTAGTCTCAACGCTGAAGCTTTCTTT
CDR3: CASSVGGSLNAEAFF

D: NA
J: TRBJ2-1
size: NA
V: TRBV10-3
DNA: TGTGCCATCAGTGAGTCGAGGGTAGCCATCTCCTACAATGAGCAGTTCTTC
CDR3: CAISESRVAISYNEQFF

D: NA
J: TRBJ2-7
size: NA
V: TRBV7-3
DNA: TGTGCCAGCAGACGGCCTAACTACCTCTACGAGCAGTACTTC
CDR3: CASRRPNYLYEQYF

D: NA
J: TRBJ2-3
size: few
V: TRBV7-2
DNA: TGTGCCAGCAGCTCCTCCTATACGCAGTATTTT
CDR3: CASSSSYTQYF

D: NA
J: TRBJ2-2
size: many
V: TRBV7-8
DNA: TGTGCCAGCAGTCCAATCCGGGACACGAACACCGGGGAGCTGTTTTTT
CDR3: CASSPIRDTNTGELFF

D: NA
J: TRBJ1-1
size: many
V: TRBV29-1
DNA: TGCAGCGTTGACTTACACGGGAACACTGAAGCTTTCTTT
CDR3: CSVDLHGNTEAFF

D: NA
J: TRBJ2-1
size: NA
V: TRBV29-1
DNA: TGCAGCGCCGGATCTCTCAATGAGCAGTTCTTC
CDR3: CSAGSLNEQFF

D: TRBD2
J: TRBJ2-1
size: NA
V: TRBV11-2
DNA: TGTGCCAGCAGCCCGTCCCCTAGCGGGTCCTACAATGAGCAGTTCTTC
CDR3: CASSPSPSGSYNEQFF

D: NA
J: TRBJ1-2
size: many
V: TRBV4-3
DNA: TGCGCCAGCAGCCAAGATGACGGCAGGCTTAACTATGGCTACACCTTC
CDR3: CASSQDDGRLNYGYTF

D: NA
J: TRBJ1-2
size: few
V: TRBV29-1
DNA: TGCAGCGTTGGTCTCCGGGATGACTATGGCTACACCTTC
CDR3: CSVGLRDDYGYTF

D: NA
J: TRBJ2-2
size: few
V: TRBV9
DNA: TGTGCCAGCAGCGTAGTGGGGCAGAACACCGGGGAGCTGTTTTTT
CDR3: CASSVVGQNTGELFF

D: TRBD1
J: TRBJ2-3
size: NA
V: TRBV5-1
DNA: TGCGCCAGCAGCCGTGGGACAGGGGGTTTGACAGATACGCAGTATTTT
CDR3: CASSRGTGGLTDTQYF

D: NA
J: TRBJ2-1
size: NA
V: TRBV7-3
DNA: TGTGCCAGCAGCCCCTCCGGCCGGCGCAATGAGCAGTTCTTC
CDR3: CASSPSGRRNEQFF

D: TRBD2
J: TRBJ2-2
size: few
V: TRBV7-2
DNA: TGTGCCAGCAGCTTAGCGTTACTAGCGGGGGCCACCGGGGAGCTGTTTTTT
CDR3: CASSLALLAGATGELFF

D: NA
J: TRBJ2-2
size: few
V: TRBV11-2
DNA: TGTGCCAGCAGCTTAGCTGTTAGTAAGAACACCGGGGAGCTGTTTTTT
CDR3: CASSLAVSKNTGELFF

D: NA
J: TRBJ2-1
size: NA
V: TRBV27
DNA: TGTGCCAGCAGTCCCTGGACACAATACAATGAGCAGTTCTTC
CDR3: CASSPWTQYNEQFF

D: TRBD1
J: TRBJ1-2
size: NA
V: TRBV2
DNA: TGTGCCAGCAGTCCGGGACAGCTTGACTATGGCTACACCTTC
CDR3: CASSPGQLDYGYTF

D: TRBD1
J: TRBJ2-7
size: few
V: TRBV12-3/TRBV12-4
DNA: TGTGCCAGCAGTTTAAGGGAAGGGGGCTCGCGGTACGAGCAGTACTTC
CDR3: CASSLREGGSRYEQYF

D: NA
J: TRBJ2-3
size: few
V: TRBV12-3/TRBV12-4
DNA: TGTGCCAGCAGCAACCCTCTACGGGCCACAGATACGCAGTATTTT
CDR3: CASSNPLRATDTQYF

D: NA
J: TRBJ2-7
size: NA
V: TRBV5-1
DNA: TGCGCCAGCAGCTTGGACTCCACCGCCTACGAGCAGTACTTC
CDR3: CASSLDSTAYEQYF

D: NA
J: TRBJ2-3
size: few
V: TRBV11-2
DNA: TGTGCCAGCAGCTCCCGACCCCAGGGATCTAGCACAGATACGCAGTATTTT
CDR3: CASSSRPQGSSTDTQYF